This record looks at one T cell receptor beta chain sequence and its context. Its antigen has not been determined. Nothing much larger sits one base from this clone, and base qualities are not available. The immunoSEQ Assay, a bias-controlled multiplex PCR, was used to amplify TCRbeta CDR3 regions from genomic DNA. Per the authors' processing: Within the assay, amplification of reference gene primers was used to estimate how many nucleated cells each sample contained. To quantify the absolute abundance of each unique TCRbeta CDR3 rearrangement, sequence reads were collapsed and filtered. For each sample, productive Simpson clonality was calculated as the square root of Simpson's diversity index across productive rearrangements. TCRdb holds this immuneACCESS table with in-frame rearrangements only. Some clones are missing; in checked studies, unresolved V genes explain under half, and the rest has no known cause. D and trimming were read from the DNA, whereas the V and J calls and clone size are those reported in that table. The table for this sample lists roughly 100,000 clones; 81% of them were counted only once. Less than 45% of the sample rests with the top ten.

Sequences SGHRS (CDR1) and YFSETQ (CDR2) are obtained from the germline V gene. Including cysteine and phenylalanine, the CDR3 has 15 amino acids. Only the CDR3 part of the read is kept: 45 bases, read in frame from the first base. The germline ends are 10 bases apart after V is trimmed by 2 bases and J by 0 bases. These data are taken from a study of blood T cell repertoires in COVID-19 (dated by TCRdb to 2020 to 2021). Background on the whole study: Collaborator samples came from the United States, Italy and Spain and covered acute and convalescent phases of COVID-19. The dataset comprised deeply sampled blood TCRbeta repertoires from subjects exposed to, actively infected with, or recovered from COVID-19. HLA class I and class II types, where available, came from metadata supplied by the sample provider rather than from assay-based typing. The repertoires were released in a freely available public database meant as a resource for research on the immune response to SARS-CoV-2. The samples were drawn from the first 160 participants of the ongoing ImmuneRACE study and from 950 to 1,500 subjects provided by 6 global collaborators. The sample metadata nearly always contained a de-identified subject ID, COVID-19 status, age in years and sex. The material from the prospective study consisted of cDNA or gDNA derived from T cells, B-cell-depleted T cells, or PBMCs. What the study reported, not specific to this receptor: Clinical and demographic metadata were provided uncurated, with the amount varying by source and participant.

Collaborating institutions collected whole blood in K2EDTA tubes following their own protocols. For TCRbeta analysis, collaborator samples were shipped as frozen whole blood, as isolated PBMCs, or as DNA extracted from either sample type. This receptor was identified in a man aged 80 or over with acute or convalescent COVID-19. Recombination joined TRBV5-1 with TRBJ2-3; TRBD2 is possibly the D segment (6 matching bases). The sample comprised peripheral blood. Here is the DNA: TGCGCCAGCAGCTTCGGGGGTTCTAGCACAGATACGCAGTATTTT. Translated, this gives CASSFGGSSTDTQYF.